This T cell receptor (beta chain) comes out of a study of blood T cell repertoires in COVID-19. Background on the study: COVID-19 samples from acute and convalescent phases originated in the United States, Italy and Spain. From T cells, B-cell-depleted T cells, or PBMCs came the material, which was cDNA or gDNA.

Authors' data handling: Reference gene primer amplification gave nucleated cell count estimates. The assay was immunoSEQ multiplex PCR, and TCRdb's table has in-frame clones only and misses some. V, J and clone size are taken as reported in that table, and D and trimming were inferred from the DNA itself. The sample yields fewer than 200,000 clones, 87% seen once. CDR3 length: 11 amino acids. Germline assignment: CDR1 LNHDA and CDR2 SQIVND (reference sequence). Worth noting for this clone: A junction end diverges from the germline sequence, so it may reflect a read error.

The sample comprised peripheral blood. The clonotype was recovered from a woman in her forties or fifties with acute or convalescent COVID-19. The chain recombines TRBV19 with TRBJ2-7, with 11 bases identical to TRBD1. CDR3: CASRTGGVWDF. For the CDR3, the DNA is TGTGCCAGCCGGACAGGGGGCGTCTGGGACTTC. The whole variable domain, filled in from reference TRBV19 and TRBJ2-7, reads DGGITQSPKYLFRKEGQNVTLSCEQNLNHDAMYWYRQDPGQGLRLIYYSQIVNDFQKGDIAEGYSVSREKKESFPLTVTSAQKNPTAFYLCASRTGGVWDFGPGTRLTVT.